This is a list of T cell receptor beta chains from one sample in a study of blood T cell repertoires in COVID-19. Libraries were prepared by immunoSEQ multiplex PCR; TCRdb keeps only in-frame clonotypes and omits some of them. Of more than 200,000 clones listed, more than 70% are singletons. The sequenced sample was peripheral blood. These receptors were collected from a man between 40 and 49 years old with active or convalescent COVID-19. Each CDR3 is given with its conserved first and last residue. The D gene is left open where the match is weak. Only part of the rows carry a size: once, few, many, or a class if the clone is expanded.

J gene: TRBJ2-7; D gene: NA; clone size: NA; V gene: TRBV5-6; CDR3 DNA: TGTGCCAGCAGCTTGGAGCCTAGCGCCGAGCAGTACTTC; CDR3 protein: CASSLEPSAEQYF
J gene: TRBJ2-6; D gene: NA; clone size: NA; V gene: TRBV19; CDR3 DNA: TGTGCCAGTAGTATAGTAGTCGGACATTCTGGGGCCAACGTCCTGACTTTC; CDR3 protein: CASSIVVGHSGANVLTF
J gene: TRBJ2-7; D gene: NA; clone size: NA; V gene: TRBV10-3; CDR3 DNA: TGTGCCATCAGTGGGCACGGGAGCTACGAGCAGTACTTC; CDR3 protein: CAISGHGSYEQYF
J gene: TRBJ1-2; D gene: NA; clone size: NA; V gene: TRBV6-5; CDR3 DNA: TGTGCCAGCAGTTTAGGGGTTAGGAGGGAGGCTAGAGGCTACACCTTC; CDR3 protein: CASSLGVRREARGYTF
J gene: TRBJ2-2; D gene: TRBD1; clone size: once; V gene: TRBV7-8; CDR3 DNA: TGTGCCAGCAGTTCTATGGACAGGCGGGACACCGGGGAGCTGTTTTTT; CDR3 protein: CASSSMDRRDTGELFF
J gene: TRBJ1-2; D gene: NA; clone size: NA; V gene: TRBV12-3/TRBV12-4; CDR3 DNA: TGTGCCAGCAGTTTAGCGGACAGCTATGGCTACACCTTC; CDR3 protein: CASSLADSYGYTF
J gene: TRBJ2-3; D gene: NA; clone size: NA; V gene: TRBV29-1; CDR3 DNA: TGCAGCGTAACCTTGGCCCTAGTCGCAAAAGGAGGTACGCAGTATTTT; CDR3 protein: CSVTLALVAKGGTQYF
J gene: TRBJ1-2; D gene: NA; clone size: NA; V gene: TRBV19; CDR3 DNA: TGTGCCAGTAGCGACATCCAACTTGACTATGGCTACACCTTC; CDR3 protein: CASSDIQLDYGYTF
J gene: TRBJ1-1; D gene: NA; clone size: NA; V gene: TRBV7-9; CDR3 DNA: TGTGCCAGCAGCTTATATGACACTGAAGCTTTCTTT; CDR3 protein: CASSLYDTEAFF
J gene: TRBJ2-2; D gene: NA; clone size: NA; V gene: TRBV5-4; CDR3 DNA: TGTGCCAGCAGCCCTAACACCGGGGAGCTGTTTTTT; CDR3 protein: CASSPNTGELFF
J gene: TRBJ2-7; D gene: NA; clone size: NA; V gene: TRBV5-1; CDR3 DNA: TGCGCCAGCAGCTCGGCGGGACCCGCCTACGAGCAGTACTTC; CDR3 protein: CASSSAGPAYEQYF
J gene: TRBJ2-2; D gene: TRBD1; clone size: NA; V gene: TRBV19; CDR3 DNA: TGTGCCAGTAGTAGGGACAGGGGGTCCGGGGAGCTGTTTTTT; CDR3 protein: CASSRDRGSGELFF
J gene: TRBJ2-2; D gene: TRBD2; clone size: few; V gene: TRBV4-1; CDR3 DNA: TGCGCCAGCAGCCAAGGGGGACTAGCGGGAGTGGGCACCGGGGAGCTGTTTTTT; CDR3 protein: CASSQGGLAGVGTGELFF
J gene: TRBJ2-3; D gene: TRBD2; clone size: NA; V gene: TRBV6-5; CDR3 DNA: TGTGCCAGCAGTTCGGGGACTAGCGGAGATACGCAGTATTTT; CDR3 protein: CASSSGTSGDTQYF
J gene: TRBJ2-7; D gene: NA; clone size: NA; V gene: TRBV30; CDR3 DNA: TGTGCCTGGAGCACCAGCGGTGCCTACGAGCAGTACTTC; CDR3 protein: CAWSTSGAYEQYF
J gene: TRBJ1-4; D gene: NA; clone size: NA; V gene: TRBV5-4; CDR3 DNA: TGTGCCAGCAGCCCTACCGACGTGCGGGGTGAAAAACTGTTTTTT; CDR3 protein: CASSPTDVRGEKLFF
J gene: TRBJ2-1; D gene: TRBD1; clone size: NA; V gene: TRBV5-1; CDR3 DNA: TGCGCCAGCAGCTACAGGGACAGCTCCTACAATGAGCAGTTCTTC; CDR3 protein: CASSYRDSSYNEQFF
J gene: TRBJ2-5; D gene: NA; clone size: NA; V gene: TRBV3-1/TRBV3-2; CDR3 DNA: TGTGCCAGCAGCCAAGATTGGGCCAACCAAGAGACCCAGTACTTC; CDR3 protein: CASSQDWANQETQYF
J gene: TRBJ2-1; D gene: NA; clone size: NA; V gene: TRBV9; CDR3 DNA: TGTGCCAGCAGCGTGCTAGGAAACAATGAGCAGTTCTTC; CDR3 protein: CASSVLGNNEQFF
J gene: TRBJ1-1; D gene: NA; clone size: once; V gene: TRBV7-9; CDR3 DNA: TGTGCCAGCAGCCCCGGGGGGGGTAAAATGAACACTGAAGCTTTCTTT; CDR3 protein: CASSPGGGKMNTEAFF
J gene: TRBJ1-1; D gene: NA; clone size: few; V gene: TRBV9; CDR3 DNA: TGTGCCAGCAGCGTCGGACAGTACACTGAAGCTTTCTTT; CDR3 protein: CASSVGQYTEAFF
J gene: TRBJ1-1; D gene: TRBD1; clone size: NA; V gene: TRBV30; CDR3 DNA: TGTGCCTTGACAGGGAGGATAGACACTGAAGCTTTCTTT; CDR3 protein: CALTGRIDTEAFF
J gene: TRBJ2-7; D gene: NA; clone size: NA; V gene: TRBV14; CDR3 DNA: TGTGCCAGCAGCCAAGTGGGCGACTACGAGCAGTACTTC; CDR3 protein: CASSQVGDYEQYF
J gene: TRBJ2-2; D gene: TRBD2; clone size: NA; V gene: TRBV14; CDR3 DNA: TGTGCCAGCAGCCAAGCTTTGCTAGCGGAGGCTGTCGGGGAGCTGTTTTTT; CDR3 protein: CASSQALLAEAVGELFF
J gene: TRBJ2-3; D gene: NA; clone size: NA; V gene: TRBV18; CDR3 DNA: TGTGCCAGCTCACCACCGTCCGTGGATACGCAGTATTTT; CDR3 protein: CASSPPSVDTQYF
J gene: TRBJ1-2; D gene: NA; clone size: NA; V gene: TRBV4-3; CDR3 DNA: TGCGCCAGCAGCCTTATAGGCCGGCGGGGTTCATATGGCTACACCTTC; CDR3 protein: CASSLIGRRGSYGYTF
J gene: TRBJ2-5; D gene: TRBD2; clone size: NA; V gene: TRBV5-1; CDR3 DNA: TGCGCCAGCAGCTCAGGACTAGCGGGGGATCAAGAGACCCAGTACTTC; CDR3 protein: CASSSGLAGDQETQYF
J gene: TRBJ2-2; D gene: TRBD1; clone size: NA; V gene: TRBV7-9; CDR3 DNA: TGTGCCAGCAGCCCGGGACAGAGTACCGGGGAGCTGTTTTTT; CDR3 protein: CASSPGQSTGELFF
J gene: TRBJ1-2; D gene: NA; clone size: NA; V gene: TRBV6-6; CDR3 DNA: TGTGCCAGCATCATCCGGGGGGGGGCAATGGGCTACACCTTC; CDR3 protein: CASIIRGGAMGYTF
J gene: TRBJ2-1; D gene: TRBD2; clone size: NA; V gene: TRBV27; CDR3 DNA: TGTGCCAGCAGTTTTTCGGCTAGCGGCATAAAATACAATGAGCAGTTCTTC; CDR3 protein: CASSFSASGIKYNEQFF
J gene: TRBJ2-3; D gene: NA; clone size: NA; V gene: TRBV9; CDR3 DNA: TGTGCCAGCAGCGTAGCTACGGGGGTCACAGATACGCAGTATTTT; CDR3 protein: CASSVATGVTDTQYF
J gene: TRBJ1-5; D gene: NA; clone size: NA; V gene: TRBV6-6; CDR3 DNA: TGTGCCAGCAGTCCATACAGGGACCGCTCTTGGAATCAGCCCCAGCATTTT; CDR3 protein: CASSPYRDRSWNQPQHF
J gene: TRBJ2-1; D gene: TRBD2; clone size: few; V gene: TRBV19; CDR3 DNA: TGTGCCAGTAGTCCCTCAGCGGGAGCGTATGGTGAGCAGTTCTTC; CDR3 protein: CASSPSAGAYGEQFF
J gene: TRBJ2-1; D gene: TRBD2; clone size: NA; V gene: TRBV18; CDR3 DNA: TGTGCCAGCTCACCACCGGTGTCTAGCGGGAGAGGCGATGAGCAGTTCTTC; CDR3 protein: CASSPPVSSGRGDEQFF
J gene: TRBJ2-7; D gene: NA; clone size: NA; V gene: TRBV7-3; CDR3 DNA: TGTGCCAGCAGCCTCTCCTATGGTCCCTCCTACGAGCAGTACTTC; CDR3 protein: CASSLSYGPSYEQYF
J gene: TRBJ1-3; D gene: NA; clone size: NA; V gene: TRBV19; CDR3 DNA: TGTGCCAGTAGGCCACAAGACAGGCCTAATCTAGGAAACACCATATATTTT; CDR3 protein: CASRPQDRPNLGNTIYF
J gene: TRBJ1-2; D gene: NA; clone size: NA; V gene: TRBV5-4; CDR3 DNA: TGTGCCAGCAGCTACGCTGGCAACAGGGCCCTGGACTATGGCTACACCTTC; CDR3 protein: CASSYAGNRALDYGYTF
J gene: TRBJ1-1; D gene: NA; clone size: once; V gene: TRBV5-6; CDR3 DNA: TGTGCCAGCAGCCGCCAGGGTCCTGAAGCTTTCTTT; CDR3 protein: CASSRQGPEAFF
J gene: TRBJ1-4; D gene: NA; clone size: NA; V gene: TRBV10-1; CDR3 DNA: TGCGCCAGCAGTGCTCTAACTAATGAAAAACTGTTTTTT; CDR3 protein: CASSALTNEKLFF
J gene: TRBJ2-7; D gene: NA; clone size: NA; V gene: TRBV7-2; CDR3 DNA: TGTGCCAGCAGCCCTTCCCGGACAGCTATCTACGAGCAGTACTTC; CDR3 protein: CASSPSRTAIYEQYF
J gene: TRBJ1-6; D gene: NA; clone size: NA; V gene: TRBV11-3; CDR3 DNA: TGTGCCAGCAGTAACAGTTTTTCCTTGGATTCACCCCTCCACTTT; CDR3 protein: CASSNSFSLDSPLHF
J gene: TRBJ2-3; D gene: TRBD1; clone size: NA; V gene: TRBV6-1; CDR3 DNA: TGTGCCAGCAGTGATCAGACAGGGTTTGCAGATACGCAGTATTTT; CDR3 protein: CASSDQTGFADTQYF
J gene: TRBJ1-1; D gene: NA; clone size: NA; V gene: TRBV7-6; CDR3 DNA: TGTGCCAGCAGCTTGTTCACAGGGAGGAACACTGAAGCTTTCTTT; CDR3 protein: CASSLFTGRNTEAFF